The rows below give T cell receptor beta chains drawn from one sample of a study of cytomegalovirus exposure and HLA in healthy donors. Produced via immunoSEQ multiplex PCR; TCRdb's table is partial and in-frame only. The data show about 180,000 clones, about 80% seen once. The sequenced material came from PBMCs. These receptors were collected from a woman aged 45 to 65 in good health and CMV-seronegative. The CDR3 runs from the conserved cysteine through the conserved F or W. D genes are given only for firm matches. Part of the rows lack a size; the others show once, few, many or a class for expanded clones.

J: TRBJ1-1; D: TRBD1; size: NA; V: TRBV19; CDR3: CASSLGTVGAFF; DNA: TGTGCCAGTAGCCTCGGGACAGTCGGAGCTTTCTTT
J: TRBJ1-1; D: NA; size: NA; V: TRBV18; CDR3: CASSPGRGSTEAFF; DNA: TGTGCCAGCTCACCCGGAAGGGGGAGCACTGAAGCTTTCTTT
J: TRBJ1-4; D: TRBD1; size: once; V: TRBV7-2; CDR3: CASSLAGQGKEKLFF; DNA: TGTGCCAGCAGCTTAGCGGGACAGGGGAAAGAAAAACTGTTTTTT
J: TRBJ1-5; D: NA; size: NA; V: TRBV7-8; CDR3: CASSASRVIRNQPQHF; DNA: TGTGCCAGCAGCGCCAGCCGGGTTATACGCAATCAGCCCCAGCATTTT
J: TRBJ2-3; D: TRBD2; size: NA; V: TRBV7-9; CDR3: CASSPPGASGTSTDTQYF; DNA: TGTGCCAGCAGCCCTCCCGGGGCTAGCGGGACTAGCACAGATACGCAGTATTTT
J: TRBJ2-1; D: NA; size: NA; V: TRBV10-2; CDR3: CASSRGHSYNEQFF; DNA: TGCGCCAGCAGTAGGGGCCATTCCTACAATGAGCAGTTCTTC
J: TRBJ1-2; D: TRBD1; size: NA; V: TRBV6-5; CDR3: CASSYGDRVYGYTF; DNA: TGTGCCAGCAGTTACGGCGACAGGGTCTATGGCTACACCTTC
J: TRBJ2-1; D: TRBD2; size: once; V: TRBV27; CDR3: CASSPLGRSYNEQFF; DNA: TGTGCCAGCAGTCCGCTCGGGAGGTCCTACAATGAGCAGTTCTTC
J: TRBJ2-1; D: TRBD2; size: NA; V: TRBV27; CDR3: CASSFRLAGVAEQFF; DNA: TGTGCCAGCAGTTTCCGACTAGCGGGAGTGGCTGAGCAGTTCTTC
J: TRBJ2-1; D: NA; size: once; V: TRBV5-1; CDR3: CASSETPRNEQFF; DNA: TGCGCCAGCAGCGAAACCCCGCGCAATGAGCAGTTCTTC
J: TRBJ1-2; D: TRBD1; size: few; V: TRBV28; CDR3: CASSARDRGWALLGYTF; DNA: TGTGCCAGCAGTGCACGGGACAGGGGGTGGGCCCTACTAGGCTACACCTTC
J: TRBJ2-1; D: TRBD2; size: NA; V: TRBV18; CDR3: CASSLAGGPHEQFF; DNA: TGTGCCAGCTCATTGGCGGGAGGGCCCCATGAGCAGTTCTTC
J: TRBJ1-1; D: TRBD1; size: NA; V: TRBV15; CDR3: CATSRDRDREGTEAFF; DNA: TGTGCCACCAGCAGAGATAGGGACAGGGAGGGCACTGAAGCTTTCTTT
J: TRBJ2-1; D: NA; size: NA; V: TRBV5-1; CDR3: CASSLIGRENGEQFF; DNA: TGCGCCAGCAGCTTAATTGGCAGGGAAAATGGTGAGCAGTTCTTC
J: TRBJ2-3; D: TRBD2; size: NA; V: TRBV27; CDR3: CASSYSGGYTDTQYF; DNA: TGTGCCAGCAGTTACAGCGGGGGTTACACAGATACGCAGTATTTT
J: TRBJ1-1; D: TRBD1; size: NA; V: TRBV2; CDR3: CASQAPGGAFTEAFF; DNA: TGTGCCAGCCAGGCCCCAGGGGGCGCCTTTACTGAAGCTTTCTTT
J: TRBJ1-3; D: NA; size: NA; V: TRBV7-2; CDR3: CASSLAIVGVGSGNTIYF; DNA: TGTGCCAGCAGCTTAGCGATAGTGGGAGTGGGCTCTGGAAACACCATATATTTT
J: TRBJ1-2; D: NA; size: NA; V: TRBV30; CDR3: CAWVVGPGSYTF; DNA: TGTGCCTGGGTCGTGGGTCCGGGAAGCTACACCTTC